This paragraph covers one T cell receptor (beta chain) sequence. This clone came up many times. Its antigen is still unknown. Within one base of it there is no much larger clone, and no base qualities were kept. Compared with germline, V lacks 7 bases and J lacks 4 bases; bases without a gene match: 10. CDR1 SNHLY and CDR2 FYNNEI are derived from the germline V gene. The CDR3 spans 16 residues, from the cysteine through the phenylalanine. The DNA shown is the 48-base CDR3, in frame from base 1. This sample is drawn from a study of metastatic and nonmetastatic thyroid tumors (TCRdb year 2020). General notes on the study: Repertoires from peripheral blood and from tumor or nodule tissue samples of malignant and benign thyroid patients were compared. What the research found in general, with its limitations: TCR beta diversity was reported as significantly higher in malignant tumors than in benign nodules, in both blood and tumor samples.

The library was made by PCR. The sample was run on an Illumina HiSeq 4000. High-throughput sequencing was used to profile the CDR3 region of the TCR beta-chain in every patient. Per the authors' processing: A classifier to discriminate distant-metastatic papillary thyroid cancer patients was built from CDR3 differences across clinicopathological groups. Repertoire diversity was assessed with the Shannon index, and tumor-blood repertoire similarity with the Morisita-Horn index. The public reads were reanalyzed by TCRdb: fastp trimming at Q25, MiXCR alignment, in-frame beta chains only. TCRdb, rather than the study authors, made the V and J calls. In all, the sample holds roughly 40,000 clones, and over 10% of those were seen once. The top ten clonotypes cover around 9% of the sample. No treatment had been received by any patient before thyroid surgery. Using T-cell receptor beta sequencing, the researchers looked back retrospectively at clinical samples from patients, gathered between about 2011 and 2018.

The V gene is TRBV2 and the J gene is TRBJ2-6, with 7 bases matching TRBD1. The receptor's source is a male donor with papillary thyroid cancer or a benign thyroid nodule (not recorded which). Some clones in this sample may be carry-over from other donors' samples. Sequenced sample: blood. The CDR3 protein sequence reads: CASMYDRAGGANVLTF. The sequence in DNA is TGTGCCAGCATGTACGACAGGGCCGGAGGGGCCAACGTCCTGACTTTC.